A single sample is the source of the 10 T cell receptor beta chains below, sequenced in a study of cytomegalovirus exposure and HLA in healthy donors. TCRdb's copy holds only in-frame clones and misses some; the assay was immunoSEQ multiplex PCR. The sample consists of 150,000 to 200,000 clones, about four fifths of them appearing once. Sequencing used PBMCs. The receptor set was obtained from a man aged 18 to 29 in good health and CMV-seropositive.

V and J are TRBV6-5 and TRBJ2-7; TRBD1 agrees at 9 bases. There are 15 residues in the CDR3. V dropped 5 bases and J dropped 4; count of bases not matched to a gene: 9. Germline values: CDR1 MNHEY, CDR2 SVGAGI. This CDR3 reads CASSLLLGTGYEQYF. CDR3 DNA: TGTGCCAGCAGTCTGCTCCTTGGGACAGGGTACGAGCAGTACTTC.

The chain links TRBV13 to TRBJ2-7, with TRBD1 as a possible D gene (6 bases). CDR3 length equals 14 residues. Deletions cut 5 bases from V and 1 base from J, with 12 bases between. Germline values: CDR1 PRHDT, CDR2 FYEKMQ (reference sequence). The DNA of the CDR3 is TGTGCCAGCAGCCCAACAGGGAAGTCCTACGAGCAGTACTTC. Its protein is CASSPTGKSYEQYF.

The chain links TRBV7-9 to TRBJ2-5; D may be TRBD1 (6 bases). Trimming took off 3 bases at V and 2 bases at J, with 10 bases between the two ends. This CDR3 spans 14 amino acids. Germline CDR1 SEHNR, CDR2 FQNEAQ (reference sequence). The CDR3 region is CASSFPDRQETQYF. DNA for the CDR3: TGTGCCAGCAGCTTCCCGGACAGACAAGAGACCCAGTACTTC.

V is TRBV28 and J is TRBJ1-4, with D possibly being TRBD1 (5 bases). Germline-derived CDR1 and CDR2 are MDHEN and SYDVKM. CDR3 length: 15 amino acids. Trimming left V 3 bases short and J 8 bases short, with 16 bases between. The CDR3 loop is CASSFGGGGYEKLFF. CDR3 in DNA: TGTGCCAGCAGTTTTGGGGGAGGAGGCTACGAAAAACTGTTTTTT.

This clone was picked up one time. The rearrangement joins TRBV28 to TRBJ2-7, with 7 bases that match TRBD2. CDR3 length equals 13 residues. The junction had 6 bases not matched to a gene; V was cut back by 6 bases and J by 4 bases. CDR1 is MDHEN, CDR2 SYDVKM, per germline. For the CDR3, the DNA is TGTGCCAGCAGCGGCGGGAGTAGGTACGAGCAGTACTTC. Residues: CASSGGSRYEQYF.

This chain joins TRBV4-2 and TRBJ2-7; D might be TRBD1 (5 bases). V lost 0 bases, J lost 5 bases, and 8 bases lay in between. CDR3 size: 13 residues. CDR1 is LGHNA and CDR2 is YNFKEQ in the germline V gene. CDR3 protein: CASSQDRGHEQYF. As DNA, the CDR3 is TGTGCCAGCAGCCAAGATAGGGGCCACGAGCAGTACTTC.

The rearrangement links TRBV9 to TRBJ2-3, with TRBD2 as a possible D gene (6 bases). CDR3 length equals 15 residues. With 2 bases removed from V and 2 bases from J, the gap between germline ends came to 12 bases. The germline gives CDR1 SGDLS, CDR2 YYNGEE. CDR3 region: CASSVLASSTDTQYF. The CDR3 nucleotides are TGTGCCAGCAGCGTTCTAGCGTCCTCCACAGATACGCAGTATTTT. Based on the CDR3 plus reference TRBV9 and TRBJ2-3, the full variable domain is DSGVTQTPKHLITATGQRVTLRCSPRSGDLSVYWYQQSLDQGLQFLIQYYNGEERAKGNILERFSAQQFPDLHSELNLSSLELGDSALYFCASSVLASSTDTQYFGPGTRLTVL.

The CDR3 sequence is CASSSGVTEAFF. The CDR3 DNA is TGTGCCAGCAGCTCAGGGGTAACTGAAGCTTTCTTT. V usage is TRBV28 and J usage is TRBJ1-1, with a possible D match to TRBD1 (6 bases). V was clipped by 6 bases and J by 5 bases, with 10 bases between them. Germline V gene lookup returns CDR1 MDHEN and CDR2 SYDVKM. The CDR3 has 12 residues.

In regard to this clone: An end of the junction differs from the germline gene, which may be a read error. The chain joins TRBV28 to TRBJ2-7; 9 bases fit TRBD1. CDR3 length: 15 residues. Germline V gene lookup returns CDR1 MDHEN and CDR2 SYDVKM. CDR3 nucleotide sequence: TGTGCCAGCAGACCACCGGGACAGGGCTCCTCCGAGCAGTACTTC. It specifies CASRPPGQGSSEQYF.

CDR3 DNA sequence: TGTGCCAGCAGTTTATCACTAGCGGGAGGGCGGAGCACAGATACGCAGTATTTT. Translation gives CASSLSLAGGRSTDTQYF. The rearrangement joins TRBV28 to TRBJ2-3; 13 bases align to TRBD2. The CDR3 covers 18 residues. With 1 base clipped from V and 0 bases from J, the junction kept 4 bases outside the gene matches. Germline CDR1 reads MDHEN; CDR2 reads SYDVKM.